Below, one TCR beta chain is given with its context. Its antigen is still unknown. The data originate from a study of T cells after yellow fever vaccination. General observations from the study: The CD4 and CD8 compartments had a small share of their clonotypes in common.

TCRdb called the 5' RACE reads again in MiXCR, with one record for every CDR3 protein. The sample has 200,000 to 250,000 distinct CDR3 sequences; less than 3.5% are singletons. This receptor was taken from a man between 18 and 35 years old who received the YFV17D yellow fever vaccine. This material consisted of CD4+ T cells sorted from PBMCs, taken 10 days after the yellow fever booster vaccination.

CDR3 amino acids: CASSMGTIQTQYF. CDR3 in DNA: TGTGCCAGCAGCATGGGGACTATCCAGACCCAGTACTTC. This chain links TRBV7-2 with TRBJ2-5; 7 positions match TRBD2. Looked up from germline, CDR1 is SGHTA and CDR2 is FQGNSA. Trimming at V came to 5 bases and at J to 6 bases, leaving 6 bases not matched to a gene. CDR3 length: 13 residues.